A single sample is the source of the 30 T cell receptor beta chains below, sequenced in a study of blood T cell repertoires in COVID-19. TCRdb keeps only in-frame clones here, not all; method: immunoSEQ multiplex PCR. The table has around 310,000 clones, 70% to 90% seen once. The material sequenced was peripheral blood. The receptors stem from a woman between 50 and 59 years old with active or convalescent COVID-19.

This clone was detected a few times. The chain employs TRBV12-5 and TRBJ2-2, with D perhaps matching TRBD1 (6 bases). Trimming stripped 1 base from V and 0 bases from J, with 6 bases between. The CDR3 length is 15 residues. The germline V gene has CDR1 LGHNT and CDR2 FRNRAP. CDR3 nucleotides: TGTGCTAGTGGTTTGGGACAGGCGAACACCGGGGAGCTGTTTTTT. This codes for CASGLGQANTGELFF.

The gene calls are TRBV10-3 and TRBJ1-2, with 10 bases matching TRBD1. In germline, CDR1 is ENHRY, CDR2 SYGVKD. Unmatched junction bases numbered 10, after V lost 6 bases and J lost 6 bases. The CDR3 consists of 15 residues. CDR3 nucleotides: TGTGCCATCAGCCAGACCGGGACAGGGGTTAATGGCTACACCTTC. Protein product: CAISQTGTGVNGYTF.

This clone was counted between two and nine times. V usage is TRBV18 and J usage is TRBJ1-5; D is possibly TRBD1 (6 bases). The V end lost 5 bases, the J end lost 2 bases, and 10 bases lay between the germline ends. In germline, CDR1 is KGHSH, CDR2 LQKENI. The CDR3 extends over 14 amino acids. The DNA of the CDR3 is TGTGCCAGCTCAGAACGACAGGGCAATCAGCCCCAGCATTTT. Protein: CASSERQGNQPQHF.

The chain recombines TRBV12-3 or TRBV12-4 with TRBJ1-2; D is possibly TRBD1 (5 bases). The CDR3 spans 13 residues. V was clipped by 3 bases and J by 5 bases, with 10 bases between them. CDR3 DNA: TGTGCCAGCAGTTTTAGGGGAACTTATGGCTACACCTTC. As protein: CASSFRGTYGYTF.

The genes are TRBV7-8 and TRBJ2-1; 7 nucleotides agree with TRBD1. The germline V gene has CDR1 SGHVS and CDR2 FQNEAQ. Trimming at V came to 5 bases and at J to 4 bases, leaving 5 bases not matched to a gene. The CDR3 runs to 14 residues. For the CDR3, the DNA is TGTGCCAGCAGCACCGACAGGGTTTACAATGAGCAGTTCTTC. It is translated as CASSTDRVYNEQFF.

The chain employs TRBV27 and TRBJ1-3; TRBD1 agrees at 8 bases. V gave up 4 bases and J gave up 4 bases; unmatched junction bases: 6. CDR1 is MNHEY and CDR2 is SMNVEV in the germline V gene (reference sequence). The CDR3 is 15 amino acids. The CDR3 DNA reads as TGTGCCAGCAGTTCCCGGACAGGGACAGGAAACACCATATATTTT. Amino acids: CASSSRTGTGNTIYF.

This clone was recorded only once. The gene calls are TRBV29-1 and TRBJ2-1; 7 bases are a match to TRBD2. The CDR3 length is 13 residues. V shed 7 bases and J 3 bases; nucleotides not matched to a gene: 6. CDR1 is SQVTM and CDR2 is ANQGSEA in the germline V gene. The CDR3 nucleotides read TGCAGCGGGGACCAGCGGGACTACAATGAGCAGTTCTTC. It codes for CSGDQRDYNEQFF.

This CDR3 is CASSQAKGTSANTGELFF. CDR3 bases: TGTGCCAGCAGCCAAGCAAAAGGGACTAGCGCGAACACCGGGGAGCTGTTTTTT. The chain is built from TRBV3-1 (or the pseudogene TRBV3-2) and TRBJ2-2, with 10 nucleotides matching TRBD2. The CDR3 has 18 amino acids. Germline lookup yields CDR1 LGHDT and CDR2 YNNKEL (reference sequence). Germline trimming cut 1 base from V and 0 bases from J; bases unmatched to any gene: 5.

The chain carries TRBV7-9 and TRBJ1-1, with 9 positions matching TRBD1. The CDR3 totals 15 residues. Germline V lookup: CDR1 SEHNR, CDR2 FQNEAQ (reference sequence). J lost 1 base, V lost 4 bases, and 4 bases had no gene match. This CDR3 reads CASSSGQGGNTEAFF. The DNA for the CDR3 is TGTGCCAGCAGCTCGGGACAGGGAGGGAACACTGAAGCTTTCTTT.

The chain is built from TRBV3-1 (or the pseudogene TRBV3-2) and TRBJ1-2; D ambiguous. V gave up 1 base and J gave up 5 bases, with 8 bases separating them. Germline CDR1 LGHDT, CDR2 YNNKEL (reference sequence). The CDR3 consists of 13 residues. The CDR3 sequence is CASSQGSGYGYTF. Here the CDR3 DNA reads TGTGCCAGCAGCCAAGGATCCGGGTATGGCTACACCTTC.

This chain connects TRBV6-2 or TRBV6-3 to TRBJ2-1; D is ambiguous. The CDR3 has 14 amino acids. The ends were cut back, 4 bases at V and 3 bases at J, with 10 bases in the middle. Per germline, CDR1 MNHEY and CDR2 SVGEGT. The DNA for the CDR3 is TGTGCCAGCAGTTGGGCGTTTAGCTACAATGAGCAGTTCTTC. The encoded protein is CASSWAFSYNEQFF.

The V and J genes are TRBV27 and TRBJ1-4; the D gene is possibly TRBD1 (5 bases). The CDR3 is 15 residues long. The V gene lost 5 bases and the J gene lost 2 bases, with 12 bases spanning the gap. Germline lookup yields CDR1 MNHEY and CDR2 SMNVEV (reference sequence). The CDR3 loop reads CASSLWGLTNEKLFF. CDR3 DNA: TGTGCCAGCAGTCTATGGGGACTGACTAATGAAAAACTGTTTTTT.

V and J are TRBV5-4 and TRBJ2-4; 8 bases line up with TRBD1. The CDR3 covers 16 residues. Germline loops: CDR1 SGHNT, CDR2 YYREEE (reference sequence). V shed 4 bases and J 3 bases; nucleotides not matched to a gene: 9. The CDR3 bases are TGTGCCAGCAGCCTCCCGGGACAGGTCTTCAAAAACATTCAGTACTTC. Translation: CASSLPGQVFKNIQYF. The entire variable domain, with the rest obtained from reference TRBV5-4 and TRBJ2-4, is as follows: ETGVTQSPTHLIKTRGQQVTLRCSSQSGHNTVSWYQQALGQGPQFIFQYYREEENGRGNFPPRFSGLQFPNYSSELNVNALELDDSALYLCASSLPGQVFKNIQYFGAGTRLSVL.

The J gene is TRBJ2-7, the V gene TRBV7-8; TRBD1 aligns across 9 bases. Trimming cost V 4 bases and J 5 bases; bases outside gene matches: 6. This CDR3 is 14 amino acids long. Germline CDR1 and CDR2: SGHVS and FQNEAQ. Written as DNA, the CDR3 is TGTGCCAGCAGCTGGGACAGGGATAGAAACGAGCAGTACTTC. Translating it yields CASSWDRDRNEQYF.

This chain connects TRBV18 to TRBJ1-2; 7 bases agree with TRBD1. The V gene's germline CDR1 is KGHSH and CDR2 LQKENI. Trimming at V came to 5 bases and at J to 5 bases, leaving 8 bases not matched to a gene. This CDR3 has 14 amino acids. The CDR3 nucleotides are TGTGCCAGCTCAATTGGGACAGAAGATTATGGCTACACCTTC. Protein: CASSIGTEDYGYTF. Filled out from reference TRBV18 and TRBJ1-2, the complete variable domain reads NAGVMQNPRHLVRRRGQEARLRCSPMKGHSHVYWYRQLPEEGLKFMVYLQKENIIDESGMPKERFSAEFPKEGPSILRIQQVVRGDSAAYFCASSIGTEDYGYTFGSGTRLTVV.

The CDR3 DNA is TGTGCCACCAGCCAGGGGGGAACTAATGAAAAACTGTTTTTT. Protein: CATSQGGTNEKLFF. The V and J genes are TRBV15 and TRBJ1-4, with 7 nucleotides matching TRBD1. The CDR3 loop spans 14 amino acids. Germline trimming cut 5 bases from V and 1 base from J; bases unmatched to any gene: 1. Germline V CDR1 and CDR2: LNHNV, YYDKDF (reference sequence). Drawing the rest from reference TRBV15 and TRBJ1-4, the complete variable domain is DAMVIQNPRYQVTQFGKPVTLSCSQTLNHNVMYWYQQKSSQAPKLLFHYYDKDFNNEADTPDNFQSRRPNTSFCFLDIRSPGLGDTAMYLCATSQGGTNEKLFFGSGTQLSVL.

The chain links TRBV30 to TRBJ1-1; 8 nucleotides align to TRBD1. There are 13 residues in the CDR3. Germline V gives CDR1 GTSNPN, CDR2 SVGIG (reference sequence). Trimming at V came to 4 bases and at J to 2 bases, leaving 3 bases not matched to a gene. The CDR3 sequence is CAWTGGLNTEAFF. CDR3 nucleotides: TGTGCCTGGACAGGGGGCCTTAACACTGAAGCTTTCTTT.

This clone showed up just a few times. This chain joins TRBV6-5 and TRBJ1-5, with D perhaps TRBD1 (6 bases). The CDR3 consists of 16 residues. The germline gives CDR1 MNHEY, CDR2 SVGAGI. Trimming took off 0 bases at V and 1 base at J, with 10 bases between the two ends. The CDR3 sequence is CASSYSGGASNQPQHF. DNA of the CDR3: TGTGCCAGCAGTTACTCGGGGGGGGCAAGCAATCAGCCCCAGCATTTT.

The genes are TRBV18 and TRBJ2-5; D not certain. The germline CDR1 and CDR2 sequences are KGHSH and LQKENI. V gave up 6 bases and J gave up 5 bases, with 16 bases separating them. This CDR3 has 14 residues. The CDR3 sequence is CASSSRYETETQYF. The CDR3 region has the DNA TGTGCCAGCTCCAGCAGGTACGAGACGGAGACCCAGTACTTC.

The chain employs TRBV19 and TRBJ2-5, with TRBD1 identical over 11 bases. V trimming: 5 bases; J trimming: 4 bases; junction bases outside the gene matches: 12. The CDR3 runs to 17 residues. Germline CDR1 and CDR2: LNHDA and SQIVND (reference sequence). CDR3 residues: CASSRGTGGEWGETQYF. In DNA form, the CDR3 reads TGTGCCAGTAGTCGGGGGACAGGGGGAGAATGGGGAGAGACCCAGTACTTC.

The J gene is TRBJ2-7, the V gene TRBV10-3; D is possibly TRBD1 (7 bases). This CDR3 comprises 14 residues. Germline V gives CDR1 ENHRY, CDR2 SYGVKD. Trimming cost V 0 bases and J 7 bases, with 13 bases left between them. CDR3: CAISESGGQPEQYF. In DNA, the CDR3 is TGTGCCATCAGTGAGTCGGGGGGACAGCCTGAGCAGTACTTC.

The chain recombines TRBV12-3 or TRBV12-4 with TRBJ1-1, with 8 bases lining up with TRBD1. With V trimmed by 4 bases and J by 4 bases, 2 bases remained unmatched. This CDR3 region has 13 residues. As DNA, the CDR3 is TGTGCCAGCAGTTATACAGGGGGCACTGAAGCTTTCTTT. Encoded protein: CASSYTGGTEAFF.

This clone has only a few counts. The chain has TRBV3-1 (or the pseudogene TRBV3-2) and TRBJ1-1; D might be TRBD1 (5 bases). The CDR3 consists of 15 residues. V lost 4 bases and J 0 bases, leaving 12 bases between the germline ends. Germline V lookup: CDR1 LGHDT, CDR2 YNNKEL (reference sequence). CDR3 bases: TGTGCCAGCAGCCCTGCGACAGCCATGAACACTGAAGCTTTCTTT. It codes for CASSPATAMNTEAFF.

The chain employs TRBV18 and TRBJ2-3; 8 bases are a match to TRBD1. This CDR3 is built from 15 residues. V gave up 3 bases and J gave up 4 bases; unmatched junction bases: 6. Germline-derived CDR1 and CDR2 are KGHSH and LQKENI. CDR3 nucleotides: TGTGCCAGCTCACCTGCGGGACAGGCATCAGATACGCAGTATTTT. This codes for CASSPAGQASDTQYF.

This clone was seen once. The chain links TRBV5-1 to TRBJ2-3; 10 bases match TRBD1. Germline CDR1 and CDR2: SGHRS and YFSETQ. The CDR3 totals 17 residues. The V gene end was trimmed by 4 bases and the J gene end by 3 bases; junction bases not matched to a gene: 11. The CDR3 nucleotides are TGCGCCAGCAGCCTCCGTCCGGGACAGGGGCGGACAGATACGCAGTATTTT. Its protein product is CASSLRPGQGRTDTQYF.

A few counts support this clone. The chain links TRBV6-5 to TRBJ2-7; 7 positions agree with TRBD2. Germline V gene sequence: CDR1 MNHEY, CDR2 SVGAGI. V lost 7 bases, J lost 2 bases, and 11 bases stayed unmatched. The CDR3 contains 15 residues. CDR3: CASKTSADIAYEQYF. The CDR3 DNA reads as TGTGCCAGCAAAACTAGCGCCGATATCGCCTACGAGCAGTACTTC.

The chain is built from TRBV28 and TRBJ2-2; 12 bases fit TRBD2. From germline, CDR1 is MDHEN and CDR2 SYDVKM. CDR3 length equals 17 residues. The J segment lost 8 bases and the V segment lost 7 bases, leaving 14 bases of the junction unmatched. The DNA of the CDR3 is TGTGCCAGCACGGGACTAGCGGGCCTATATACCCAGGGGGAGCTGTTTTTT. The encoded protein is CASTGLAGLYTQGELFF.

This CDR3 is CAWRTGGRGNQPQHF. The CDR3 coding sequence is TGTGCCTGGAGGACAGGGGGCCGGGGCAATCAGCCCCAGCATTTT. The chain is built from TRBV30 and TRBJ1-5, with 10 bases matching TRBD1. Trimming removed 3 bases from V and 2 bases from J; junction bases left unmatched: 4. The CDR3 loop spans 15 amino acids. Germline values: CDR1 GTSNPN, CDR2 SVGIG (reference sequence).

The gene calls are TRBV30 and TRBJ1-1; D remains ambiguous. Per germline, CDR1 GTSNPN and CDR2 SVGIG (reference sequence). The CDR3 runs to 13 residues. V was clipped by 3 bases and J by 3 bases, with 11 bases between them. Written as DNA, the CDR3 is TGTGCCTGGAGACGCGGAGGAGACACTGAAGCTTTCTTT. Its protein is CAWRRGGDTEAFF.

This clone was picked up one time. The rearrangement uses TRBV15 and TRBJ1-1; TRBD1 aligns across 9 bases. CDR1 LNHNV and CDR2 YYDKDF come from the germline V gene (reference sequence). This CDR3 spans 15 amino acids. J was trimmed by 1 base and V by 5 bases; bases with no gene match: 5. CDR3 nucleotides: TGTGCCACCAGCGGGAGGGACAGGGCGAACACTGAAGCTTTCTTT. Residues: CATSGRDRANTEAFF.